Sequencing of this TCR beta chain was carried out in a study of Graves' ophthalmopathy and Graves' hyperthyroidism (dated 2018 in TCRdb). In the study overall: Peripheral blood was collected at initial diagnosis, before any treatment. TCR beta repertoire signatures were used to distinguish Graves' ophthalmopathy from Graves' hyperthyroidism and to predict progression to ophthalmopathy. In total, 135 blood samples were TCR-sequenced: around 42 ophthalmopathy, some 72 hyperthyroidism and some 17 hyperthyroidism-to-ophthalmopathy patients. To explore V-J signatures that separate ophthalmopathy from hyperthyroidism, a discovery set of about a hundred patients was enrolled, consisting of 40 to 45 with ophthalmopathy and roughly 60 with stable hyperthyroidism. The independent validation cohort included under 20 hyperthyroidism patients plus 17 patients who later progressed from hyperthyroidism to ophthalmopathy. In five or six hyperthyroidism patients, the T-cell repertoire of thyroid tissue was compared with the T-cell repertoire of blood. After sampling, hyperthyroidism patients received methimazole starting at 30 mg daily, and ophthalmopathy patients received high-dose intravenous methylprednisolone. The approximately 100 discovery patients were randomly split 7:3 into training and test sets.

Results and caveats for the whole study, not just this receptor: In cross-validation, the 13-signature model distinguished ophthalmopathy from stable hyperthyroidism with roughly 90% sensitivity and approximately 81% specificity, and in the test set the corresponding values were roughly 80% and 76%. In validation, the model predicted ophthalmopathy progression with about 64% sensitivity and roughly 72% specificity; 12 predicted patients were CT-confirmed with GO in a median of approximately 6.5 months. Sample size was not statistically predetermined, and group allocation was not concealed from the investigators. Among expanded thyroid clonotypes with frequency above 0.001, most also showed up in blood, which suggests that blood repertoires may reflect the thyroid immune response.

Hyperthyroidism was considered stable if no progression to ophthalmopathy occurred within 18 months of follow-up. Hyperthyroidism patients were newly diagnosed, were aged 18 to 65 years, and had a disease duration under 2 months. Patients with other autoimmune diseases, uncontrolled infections, pregnancy or lactation were excluded from the study. Diagnosis was based on clinical symptoms, serum thyroxine, TRAb, thyroid ultrasound and orbital computed tomography. Ficoll-Paque density gradient centrifugation was used to isolate PBMCs from 8 to 10 ml of fresh peripheral blood. Total RNA was extracted using Trizol reagent, and RNA quality was checked on an Agilent 2100 Bioanalyzer. As for this clonotype: Its antigen remains unidentified. It has no much larger one-base neighbor in the sample; base qualities were not kept.

The germline V gene specifies MDHEN as CDR1 and SYDVKM as CDR2. V was cut back by 3 bases and J by 2 bases, leaving a gap of 10 bases between them. The CDR3 contains 14 residues, cysteine and phenylalanine counted. Only CDR3 DNA remains: 42 bases, in frame from the first base. For repertoire sequencing, the TCR beta CDR3 regions were amplified from RNA transcripts. HTBI primers and the Qiagen OneStep RT-PCR kit were used in a first-round RT-PCR, which was followed by a second-round multiplex PCR, size selection and purification. Libraries were sequenced on an Illumina HiSeq2000 using paired-end 100 bp reads. Regarding the original processing steps: SOAPnuke was used for read processing, and reads with adapters, uncalled bases, a mean Phred below 15, or no exact constant-primer or identifier match were discarded. COPE v1.2.5 was used to merge high-quality paired reads. Unique nucleotide sequences were defined as clonotypes and aligned to IMGT TRB V, D and J references using MiTCR v1.1. The analysis was limited to V-J combinations with a frequency above 0.0001, which together covered 98% to 99.2% of repertoires. A TCR clonal expansion and chaos score per V-J combination was defined as the ratio of F50 clonal expansion to chaos observed in the TCRdist matrix. Features were reduced by Welch's t-statistics and random forest to roughly 14 V-J combinations, which fed a naive Bayes classifier. The Morisita-Horn index was used to measure how similar the thyroid and blood repertoires were. The public reads were reprocessed in TCRdb via fastp at Q25 and MiXCR, keeping in-frame beta chains. When rows share a CDR3 protein, they turn into one entry using the most common DNA and genes. V and J calls and clone size were set by TCRdb, not the authors. This sample has some 380,000 distinct CDR3 sequences in its table, and less than 20% of those were observed once. The ten most abundant clones make up approximately 7% of the sample.

Sample: peripheral blood. The receptor was derived from a woman aged 18-30 years with stable Graves' hyperthyroidism. Donor details come from another sample of the same person, matched by shared clones. The V and J segments used are TRBV28 and TRBJ2-5, with an unclear D gene assignment. For the CDR3, the sequence is CASSFSVPQETQYF. The DNA is as follows: TGTGCCAGCAGTTTTTCGGTCCCTCAAGAGACCCAGTACTTC.